This T cell receptor (beta chain) was retrieved from a study of post-analysis software for immune sequencing data. Overall study context: The disease courses spanned relapsing-remitting, secondary progressive and progressive-relapsing forms of multiple sclerosis.

Germline-derived CDR1 and CDR2 are SGDLS and YYNGEE. The CDR3 has 13 amino acids. The germline V and J ends were trimmed by 3 bases and 4 bases, with 10 bases remaining between them. The TCR beta cDNA libraries contained unique molecular identifiers. From the PCR reads, TCRdb called clonotypes with MiXCR, one entry per CDR3 protein. The sample holds roughly 670,000 distinct CDR3 sequences, roughly three fifths seen once. This clonotype was counted between two and nine times. Its antigen is unknown. Regarding the study as a whole: Relative to controls, patients had several TRBV segments at higher frequency, with TRBV5-6, TRBV5-1 and TRBV20-1 among these. Controls' normalized Chao1 diversity significantly exceeded that of multiple sclerosis patients.

The sample consisted of blood. The chain employs TRBV9 and TRBJ1-2; unclear D gene. The origin of this receptor is a girl aged 2-9 years with multiple sclerosis. The CDR3 DNA is TGTGCCAGCAGCGGCGGGAGGTCCTATGGCTACACCTTC. This sequence encodes CASSGGRSYGYTF.